A selection of T cell receptor beta chains follows, all from one sample in a study of T cells in Graves' hyperthyroidism and ophthalmopathy. TCRdb reprocessed the multiplex PCR reads via MiXCR and lists one record per CDR3 protein. The sample has approximately 400,000 distinct CDR3 sequences; approximately 18% are singletons. Specimen: blood. All receptors come from a man aged 18-30 years with Graves' ophthalmopathy. The CDR3 runs from the conserved cysteine through the conserved F or W. D genes are given only for firm matches. Size is omitted from some rows. Given values are once, few, many or a class for expanded clones.

clone_size j_call v_call d_call cdr3_nt cdr3_aa
NA TRBJ2-1 TRBV7-9 TRBD2 TGTGCCAGCAGTCGGGACTCTAGCGGGGGCCCCCCTTTTTACAATGAGCAGTTCTTC CASSRDSSGGPPFYNEQFF
NA TRBJ2-1 TRBV12-5 NA TGTGCTAGTGGTTGGGGCCCCAATGAGCAGTTCTTC CASGWGPNEQFF
NA TRBJ2-1 TRBV7-3 TRBD2 TGTGCCAGCAGCTTAGCCCCAGCGGGGGGGCGGGGTGAGCAGTTCTTC CASSLAPAGGRGEQFF
NA TRBJ1-1 TRBV6-1 NA TGTGCCAGCAGTGAAATGCGGACGGTTGAAGCTTTCTTT CASSEMRTVEAFF
many TRBJ2-7 TRBV2 TRBD1 TGTGCCAGCAGTGCCCGGACAGGGAACCTCTACGAGCAGTACTTC CASSARTGNLYEQYF
many TRBJ1-4 TRBV10-2 TRBD1 TGCGCCAGCAGTGCCTCGGGGACAGACGAAAAACTGTTTTTT CASSASGTDEKLFF
NA TRBJ1-1 TRBV12-3/TRBV12-4 NA TGTGCCAGCAGTTCCCCGGGACTCCCCACGAACACTGAAGCTTTCTTT CASSSPGLPTNTEAFF
many TRBJ2-1 TRBV3-1 TRBD2 TGTGCCAGCAGCCAAGAAGCGGGGGGGCGCAATGAGCAGTTCTTC CASSQEAGGRNEQFF
many TRBJ2-1 TRBV20-1 TRBD1 TGCAGTGCTAGAGATTTGCGGGCAGGGGGCCTATACAATGAGCAGTTCTTC CSARDLRAGGLYNEQFF
many TRBJ2-1 TRBV9 TRBD1 TGTGCCAGCAGCGTAGGACAGGGGAGGAACAATGAGCAGTTCTTC CASSVGQGRNNEQFF
NA TRBJ2-7 TRBV2 NA TGTGCCAGCAGTGAGAGGCAACTGAGTATAACCTACGAGCAGTACTTC CASSERQLSITYEQYF
NA TRBJ1-2 TRBV27 NA TGTGCCAGCAGTTTATCCGGGGAAATCTCTGGCTACACCTTC CASSLSGEISGYTF
NA TRBJ2-1 TRBV7-9 TRBD2 TGTGCCAGCAGTCGGGACTCTAGCGGGGGGGGGCCGGAGCAGTTCTTC CASSRDSSGGGPEQFF
NA TRBJ2-5 TRBV4-1 TRBD1 TGCGCCAGCAGCCAAGGACAGGGGGAGAACCAAGAGACCCAGTACTTC CASSQGQGENQETQYF
many TRBJ1-4 TRBV27 NA TGTGCCAGCAGCCCCGTAGGGAATGAAAAACTGTTTTTT CASSPVGNEKLFF
many TRBJ1-1 TRBV5-1 NA TGCGCCAGCAGCTTGAGGTCAGGTCGAGACACTGAAGCTTTCTTT CASSLRSGRDTEAFF
NA TRBJ2-5 TRBV12-3/TRBV12-4 TRBD2 TGTGCCAGCAGTTTAGAACTAGCGGGGGGCGGGGGGGCCCAGTACTTC CASSLELAGGGGAQYF